These T cell receptor beta chains were read from a single sample in a study of beta chain features in type 1 diabetes. Clones were read by immunoSEQ multiplex PCR, and TCRdb kept only the in-frame ones, dropping some. Of some 99,000 clones in the sample, approximately 37% were seen once. Sequencing input: stem cell memory CD4+ T cells from blood. These receptors all come from a woman between 18 and 29 years old in good health. Each CDR3 is given with its conserved first and last residue.

V gene: TRBV2; CDR3 protein: CASSERTSGSYEQYF
V gene: TRBV5-6; CDR3 protein: CASKVLPTDTQYF
V gene: TRBV5-1; CDR3 protein: CASSLGSYTEAFF
V gene: TRBV7-8; CDR3 protein: CASSAALAGDLTDTQYF
V gene: TRBV10-3; CDR3 protein: CAISDGTGQNYGIQYF
V gene: TRBV7-9; CDR3 protein: CASSLGTGRSYEQYF
V gene: TRBV6-6; CDR3 protein: CASSPRASYEQYF
V gene: TRBV5-4; CDR3 protein: CASSVGTTVNYGYTF
V gene: TRBV27; CDR3 protein: CASSGQGTTYEQYF
V gene: TRBV18; CDR3 protein: CASSPFGTGELFF
V gene: TRBV28; CDR3 protein: CASSLSRGNQPQHF
V gene: TRBV6-6; CDR3 protein: CASSYSRLAGADTQYF
V gene: TRBV21-1; CDR3 protein: CASSKEAGEETQYF
V gene: TRBV5-1; CDR3 protein: CASSLVVRYQETQYF
V gene: TRBV18; CDR3 protein: CASSPQAQIGGNYGYTF
V gene: TRBV14; CDR3 protein: CASSQFQGYLYEQYF
V gene: TRBV28; CDR3 protein: CASSLPGTYEQYF
V gene: TRBV7-9; CDR3 protein: CASSFEQNTEAFF
V gene: TRBV13; CDR3 protein: CASSLRTGRVGELFF
V gene: TRBV10-1; CDR3 protein: CASSGVNEQFF
V gene: TRBV28; CDR3 protein: CASSLVSGIKLQRGSYNEQFF
V gene: TRBV5-4; CDR3 protein: CASSLEDRRAGELFF
V gene: TRBV9; CDR3 protein: CASSPRSGRGSNEQFF
V gene: TRBV6-5; CDR3 protein: CASSYSRIHYEQYF
V gene: TRBV4-2; CDR3 protein: CASSQEVAGSTDTQYF
V gene: TRBV4-2; CDR3 protein: CASSQVTGTSGKNIQYF
V gene: TRBV7-3; CDR3 protein: CASSLYPREGVSYEQYF
V gene: TRBV30; CDR3 protein: CAWSVLGARSNQPQHF
V gene: TRBV11-1; CDR3 protein: CASSLARSGRAQETQYF
V gene: TRBV7-2; CDR3 protein: CASSLGHQSGANVLTF
V gene: TRBV15; CDR3 protein: CATSRDQTGWETQYF
V gene: TRBV7-9; CDR3 protein: CASSLDYFEAFF
V gene: TRBV7-2; CDR3 protein: CASTRGLAGVPFF
V gene: TRBV11-3; CDR3 protein: CASSPFGLAGDGEQFF
V gene: TRBV7-9; CDR3 protein: CASSLGLAGETQYF
V gene: TRBV5-1; CDR3 protein: CASSPGDYYEQYF
V gene: TRBV19; CDR3 protein: CASSIRRDTQYF
V gene: TRBV6-5; CDR3 protein: CASKLSGNTGELFF
V gene: TRBV28; CDR3 protein: CASSFSGNQPQHF
V gene: TRBV7-2; CDR3 protein: CASSAGSRAKTQYF
V gene: TRBV11-1; CDR3 protein: CASSLEVAGTGFYEQYF
V gene: TRBV7-2; CDR3 protein: CASTMGQPTDIQYF
V gene: TRBV5-1; CDR3 protein: CASSLAPPRGIQYF
V gene: TRBV19; CDR3 protein: CASTSGTHTYEQYF
V gene: TRBV5-1; CDR3 protein: CASSFSRTGVTEAFF
V gene: TRBV18; CDR3 protein: CASSPEQGIAEAFF
V gene: TRBV5-1; CDR3 protein: CASSLSGRVSAEAFF
V gene: TRBV5-5; CDR3 protein: CASSGGTGVINQPQHF
V gene: TRBV7-9; CDR3 protein: CASSSRIGVYNEQFF